The rows below give T cell receptor beta chains drawn from one sample of a study of blood T cells in healthy people across ages. One entry per CDR3 protein, called by TCRdb with MiXCR from the 5' RACE reads. The table records about 720,000 distinct CDR3 sequences, around 25% of them present only once. This same sample was also part of a study on T cells of mothers and their children.

Sequenced sample: blood. These receptor sequences come from a boy younger than 18 in good health. Each CDR3 is given without its conserved first and last residue.

V	CDR3
TRBV5-5	ASSRIQGAEQY
TRBV6-5	ASSQGQTSGYT
TRBV2	ASRPWGLAGLNEQF
TRBV20-1	SGLGRRAFYNEQF
TRBV5-1	ASSRTGGVETQC
TRBV7-2	ASSLLQPNRVDYGNTIY
TRBV21-1	ARTIGTSYNSPLH
TRBV27	ASSYAWGGPDEQY
TRBV29-1	SVDSFFSGQDNEQF
TRBV7-2	ASSIRQFSYEQY
TRBV7-9	ASSLLGLAEKSYNEQF
TRBV5-1	ASSLVPGGGGEKLF
TRBV15	ATSRGSTGELSTDTQY
TRBV12-3/TRBV12-4	ASSPPLAGGPSVYEQY
TRBV9	ASSVGLAGWDEQF
TRBV7-8	ASSLDWLAGIQETQY
TRBV7-3	ASSFTGSHEQY
TRBV11-2	ASSGRGYPQETQY
TRBV29-1	SVEASGYYTQY
TRBV6-4	ASTPGQIAGQSNQPQY
TRBV7-9	ASSFSLESKVPYEQY
TRBV4-3	ASSQDRDRAGYGYT
TRBV12-3/TRBV12-4	ASSLVLDRYSYNEQF
TRBV29-1	SVDGDSLGKNIQY
TRBV27	ASSYVTGLSGEQY
TRBV28	ASTQGAAIYEQY
TRBV5-5	ASSQEGPSNQPQH
TRBV7-3	ASSLTLQETQY
TRBV4-3	ASSQDMLGTGATEAF
TRBV6-4	ASSGTSGDTDTQY
TRBV20-1	SARVPTPRSVEQF
TRBV6-2/TRBV6-3	ASSRSEREGNEQF
TRBV12-3/TRBV12-4	ASSTQGGLENSPLH
TRBV2	ASHGDRASADTQY
TRBV29-1	SVVTGGTDTQY
TRBV6-5	ASSYSWGSWTDTQY
TRBV6-6	ASSPTGEVNQPQH
TRBV12-3/TRBV12-4	ASSIFITAKNIRY
TRBV13	ASSLEAHYEQF
TRBV12-3/TRBV12-4	ASSSGTRSGSKNEQY
TRBV7-8	ASSLYGDNSYEQY